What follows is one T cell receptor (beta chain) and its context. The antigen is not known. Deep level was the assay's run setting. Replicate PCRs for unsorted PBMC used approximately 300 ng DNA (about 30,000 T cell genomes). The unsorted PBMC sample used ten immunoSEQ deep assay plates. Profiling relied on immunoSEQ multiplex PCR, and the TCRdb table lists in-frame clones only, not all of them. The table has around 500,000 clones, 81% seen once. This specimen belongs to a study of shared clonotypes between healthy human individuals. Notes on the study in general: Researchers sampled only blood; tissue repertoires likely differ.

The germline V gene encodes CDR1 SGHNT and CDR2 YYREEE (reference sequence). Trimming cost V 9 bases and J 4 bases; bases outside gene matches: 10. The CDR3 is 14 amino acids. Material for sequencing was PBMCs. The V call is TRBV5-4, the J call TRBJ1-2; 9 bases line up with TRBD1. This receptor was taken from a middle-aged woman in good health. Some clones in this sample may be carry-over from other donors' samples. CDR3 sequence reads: CATQQGADLYGYTF. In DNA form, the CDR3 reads TGTGCCACTCAACAGGGGGCCGACCTCTATGGCTACACCTTC.